Sequencing of this TCR beta chain was carried out in a study of early T cells in non-severe SARS-CoV-2 infection. This clonotype was counted many times. Using its own MiXCR run on the 5' RACE reads, TCRdb lists one record per CDR3 protein. The data show 80,000 to 95,000 distinct CDR3 sequences, with 14% to 15% seen just once and approximately 9.9% held by the top ten. V dropped 7 bases and J dropped 1; count of bases not matched to a gene: 9. This CDR3 spans 15 amino acids. Germline CDR1 reads MNHEY; CDR2 reads SVGEGT. This chain links TRBV6-2 or TRBV6-3 with TRBJ1-1; 7 nucleotides agree with TRBD1. The sample comprised whole blood. The TCR was taken from an adult who was a healthcare worker with PCR-confirmed SARS-CoV-2 infection or an uninfected control (not recorded which). This CDR3 reads CASKNPRTGNTEAFF. The CDR3, as DNA: TGTGCCAGCAAAAACCCCAGGACAGGGAACACTGAAGCTTTCTTT.